The entry below describes one TCR beta chain. Antigen specificity is unknown. The data derive from a study of T cell responses to AZD1222 COVID-19 vaccine. Study findings and constraints: Close to half of all spike-specific TCRs reportedly target regions of the variants that are unmutated. With dominance at 160-218 and 743-854, vaccine-associated CD4 TCRs spanned spike.

Sequencing was performed with immunoSEQ multiplex PCR; in TCRdb, only in-frame clones are kept and a portion is missing. The sample holds roughly 96,000 clones; about 88% are singletons and the top ten take around 1.5%. V was pared by 5 bases and J by 8 bases, with 24 bases between. CDR1 is LGHNT, CDR2 FRNRAP, per germline. This CDR3 has 17 amino acids. The TCR originated in an adult in good health. Sequenced material: peripheral blood, taken on day 0 of AZD1222 vaccination. This chain links TRBV12-5 with TRBJ1-4; D is unresolved. The CDR3 protein is CASGPTRSDPGREKLFF. DNA of the CDR3: TGTGCTAGTGGTCCCACGCGATCCGACCCCGGTAGAGAAAAACTGTTTTTT. Drawing the rest from reference TRBV12-5 and TRBJ1-4, the complete variable domain is DARVTQTPRHKVTEMGQEVTMRCQPILGHNTVFWYRQTMMQGLELLAYFRNRAPLDDSGMPKDRFSAEMPDATLATLKIQPSEPRDSAVYFCASGPTRSDPGREKLFFGSGTQLSVL.